Below, 16 T cell receptor beta chains from the same sample are listed, as sequenced in a study of CD4 and CD8 cells across lung adenocarcinoma regions. One entry per CDR3 protein results from TCRdb running MiXCR on the PCR reads. The table records some 10,000 distinct CDR3 sequences, over 45% of them present only once. Material: CD8+ T cells from the margin of a lung tumor. These receptors were obtained from a male donor with lung adenocarcinoma. The CD4 and CD8 labels of this study may be unreliable.

Within the sample, this clonotype is medium-sized. This sequence joins TRBV6-1 and TRBJ2-1; 7 bases fit TRBD1. Judging by the DNA end, TRBJ2-7 fits better; the J call may be wrong. Germline V gene sequence: CDR1 MNHNS, CDR2 SASEGT. The length of the CDR3 is 15 residues. This CDR3 reads CASSGGQVLSYEQYF. CDR3 nucleotide sequence: TGTGCCAGCAGTGGCGGACAGGTCCTCTCCTACGAGCAGTACTTC.

The rearrangement uses TRBV6-1 and TRBJ2-1; D gene unclear. The CDR3 is 15 amino acids. Trimming took off 6 bases at V and 12 bases at J, with 24 bases between the two ends. Germline V gene data show CDR1 as MNHNS and CDR2 as SASEGT. The CDR3 DNA is TGTGCCAGCAGGGTCCAGGCGGTATGCAAAAATACGCAGTTCTTC. Amino acids: CASRVQAVCKNTQFF.

By share, this clonotype counts as medium-sized. The V and J genes are TRBV6-1 and TRBJ2-1, with TRBD1 matching over 10 bases. Germline CDR1 is MNHNS and CDR2 is SASEGT. This CDR3 comprises 15 residues. V lost 3 bases and J lost 7; bases outside the gene matches: 6. The CDR3 reads CASSDPGQGNNEQFF. As DNA, the CDR3 is TGTGCCAGCAGTGATCCGGGACAGGGGAATAATGAGCAGTTCTTC.

The V and J genes are TRBV12-3 or TRBV12-4 and TRBJ2-4, with 7 bases fitting TRBD2. The J segment lost 13 bases and the V segment lost 8 bases, leaving 20 bases of the junction unmatched. The CDR3 is made up of 15 amino acids. This CDR3 reads CASGPGLVDKNTQYF. In nucleotides, the CDR3 is TGTGCCAGCGGTCCTGGACTAGTTGACAAAAACACCCAGTACTTC.

The chain combines TRBV7-2 with TRBJ2-3, with 9 bases fitting TRBD1. The CDR3 runs to 15 residues. The V and J ends lost 5 bases and 2 bases, in that order; junction bases with no gene match: 5. Germline CDR1 reads SGHTA; CDR2 reads FQGNSA. CDR3 nucleotide sequence: TGTGCCAGCAGCCTAACAGGGGGCTACACAGATACGCAGTATTTT. Translating it yields CASSLTGGYTDTQYF.

The chain carries TRBV6-1 and TRBJ2-1; 10 positions agree with TRBD1. J lost 10 bases, V lost 1 base, and 4 bases had no gene match. The CDR3 covers 14 residues. Germline values: CDR1 MNHNS, CDR2 SASEGT. The CDR3 is CASSEGQGASEQFF. The CDR3, as DNA: TGTGCCAGCAGTGAAGGACAGGGGGCGAGCGAGCAGTTCTTC.

The chain joins TRBV6-5 to TRBJ1-6; a weak D match, TRBD1 (5 bases). From germline, CDR1 is MNHEY and CDR2 SVGAGI. V gave up 0 bases and J gave up 8 bases, with 14 bases separating them. The CDR3 loop spans 16 amino acids. CDR3 sequence (DNA): TGTGCCAGCAGTTACTCTTTAACAAAAGGGGATTCACCCCTCCACTTT. It specifies CASSYSLTKGDSPLHF.

V usage is TRBV9 and J usage is TRBJ2-6; D is possibly TRBD2 (5 bases). Per germline, CDR1 SGDLS and CDR2 YYNGEE. V lost 3 bases and J 1 base, leaving 11 bases between the germline ends. There are 16 residues in the CDR3. CDR3 amino acids: CASSGRSGSGANVLTF. The DNA for the CDR3 is TGTGCCAGCAGCGGGAGGTCGGGGTCTGGGGCCAACGTCCTGACTTTC. The variable domain in full, completed from reference TRBV9 and TRBJ2-6, reads DSGVTQTPKHLITATGQRVTLRCSPRSGDLSVYWYQQSLDQGLQFLIQYYNGEERAKGNILERFSAQQFPDLHSELNLSSLELGDSALYFCASSGRSGSGANVLTFGAGSRLTVL.

As concerns this clonotype: One junction end does not reproduce the germline sequence, and a read error may be involved. V gene TRBV7-9 combines with J gene TRBJ2-1, with D uncertain. The CDR3 loop spans 14 amino acids. Germline-derived CDR1 and CDR2 are SEHNR and FQNEAQ (reference sequence). The CDR3 DNA reads as TGTGCCAACAGCTCGACCGTTTCCTACAATACGCAGTTCTTC. It yields the protein CANSSTVSYNTQFF.

The CDR3, as DNA: TGTGCCAGCAGTGAACCAACAGGGCGGGAGACCCAGTACTTC. Its protein is CASSEPTGRETQYF. V is TRBV6-1 and J is TRBJ2-3; the D gene is possibly TRBD1 (6 bases). The J call could be wrong; TRBJ2-5 is a better fit for the DNA end. Germline CDR1 is MNHNS and CDR2 is SASEGT. This CDR3 has 14 residues.

The chain combines TRBV5-1 with TRBJ2-3; either TRBD1 or TRBD2 may fit D (5 bases each). The germline V and J ends were trimmed by 0 bases and 3 bases, with 8 bases remaining between them. The CDR3 spans 14 residues. Germline CDR1 SGHRS, CDR2 YFSETQ. CDR3 coding DNA: TGCGCCAGCAGCTTGGCGGGGCGGACAGATACGCAGTATTTT. It specifies CASSLAGRTDTQYF.

By sample fraction, this clonotype is medium-sized. The J gene is TRBJ2-1, the V gene TRBV6-5; D unresolved. The V and J ends lost 0 bases and 7 bases respectively, with 22 bases between them. Looked up from germline, CDR1 is MNHEY and CDR2 is SVGAGI. This CDR3 spans 18 amino acids. The CDR3 protein is CASSYSFYVGYIWNEQFF. In nucleotides, the CDR3 is TGTGCCAGCAGTTACTCATTTTACGTGGGGTATATTTGGAATGAGCAGTTCTTC.

In its sample, this clonotype ranks as medium-sized. V gene TRBV6-2 or TRBV6-3 combines with J gene TRBJ2-1; D not certain. The CDR3 is made up of 13 amino acids. Germline V gene data show CDR1 as MNHEY and CDR2 as SVGEGT. Trimming left V 4 bases short and J 3 bases short, with 7 bases between. CDR3 loop: CASSFQDYNEQFF. The DNA of the CDR3 is TGTGCCAGCAGTTTCCAGGACTACAATGAGCAGTTCTTC.

About this clonotype: A read error may produce the germline difference seen at one junction end. The rearrangement uses TRBV27 and TRBJ2-3, with 9 bases fitting TRBD2. This CDR3 contains 15 residues. CDR1 is MNHEY, CDR2 SMNVEV, per germline (reference sequence). CDR3 protein: CASSLKAGGTDTQYF. The CDR3 DNA follows: TGTGCCAGCAGTTTAAAAGCGGGGGGCACAGATACGCAGTATTTC.

This clonotype is judged medium-sized. The chain carries TRBV6-1 and TRBJ1-6; D unclear. CDR3 length equals 12 residues. Germline CDR1 is MNHNS and CDR2 is SASEGT. The germline V and J ends were trimmed by 1 base and 6 bases, with 1 base remaining between them. The CDR3 DNA follows: TGTGCCAGCAGTGAAGGTAATTCACCCCTCCACTTT. Translating it yields CASSEGNSPLHF.

The CDR3: CASSLVRQGYEQYF. The CDR3 bases are TGCGCCAGCAGCTTGGTGCGACAGGGTTACGAGCAGTACTTC. The genes are TRBV5-1 and TRBJ2-5, with 7 bases matching TRBD1. The end of the DNA is better explained by TRBJ2-7, so the J call may be wrong. The CDR3 runs to 14 residues. Germline lookup yields CDR1 SGHRS and CDR2 YFSETQ.